This TCR beta chain was identified during a study of blood T cell repertoires in COVID-19. The method was immunoSEQ multiplex PCR; TCRdb's version includes in-frame clones alone and lacks a portion of them. This sample has a few hundred thousand clones; over 75% occur once, and the top ten carry less than 2%. The germline gives CDR1 SGHTA, CDR2 FQGNSA. This CDR3 region has 15 residues. The junction had 9 bases not matched to a gene; V was cut back by 5 bases and J by 5 bases. The receptor comes from a woman aged 40 to 50 who had recovered from COVID-19. This chain joins TRBV7-2 and TRBJ1-5; 7 nucleotides line up with TRBD1. The sequencing input was PBMCs or T cells enriched from blood (not recorded which). The chain's CDR3 is CASSIRQGYDQPQHF. CDR3 coding DNA: TGTGCCAGCAGCATAAGACAGGGTTATGATCAGCCCCAGCATTTT.